The rows below give T cell receptor beta chains drawn from one sample of a study of CD8+ T cells in alopecia areata. Generated by immunoSEQ multiplex PCR, the TCRdb table keeps only in-frame clones and is missing some. The data contain 100,000 or so clones, around 60% of them singletons. The sequencing used CD8+ T cells sorted from blood, collected between weeks 55 and 70, from a patient treated with tofacitinib. The receptors were gathered from a human donor with alopecia areata. CDR3s include the opening cysteine and the closing phenylalanine or tryptophan. D genes are given only for firm matches. The size of a clone is reported for some rows only, either as once, few or many, or as a class for expanded clones.

V: TRBV9
size: -
D: -
J: TRBJ2-2
CDR3: CASSVKQGGTGELFF
DNA: TGTGCCAGCAGCGTAAAACAGGGAGGCACCGGGGAGCTGTTTTTT

V: TRBV5-1
size: few
D: TRBD2
J: TRBJ2-7
CDR3: CASSSETSGTYEQYF
DNA: TGCGCCAGCAGCTCGGAGACCAGCGGGACCTACGAGCAGTACTTC

V: TRBV13
size: few
D: -
J: TRBJ2-2
CDR3: CASSTGSTGELFF
DNA: TGTGCCAGCAGCACCGGGAGTACCGGGGAGCTGTTTTTT

V: TRBV27
size: -
D: -
J: TRBJ2-4
CDR3: CASSFLGLAKNIQYF
DNA: TGTGCCAGCAGTTTCTTGGGACTAGCCAAAAACATTCAGTACTTC

V: TRBV7-9
size: -
D: TRBD2
J: TRBJ2-7
CDR3: CASSQGGSGRCF
DNA: TGTGCCAGCAGCCAGGGCGGGTCCGGGAGGTGTTTC

V: TRBV11-2
size: -
D: TRBD1
J: TRBJ2-1
CDR3: CASSWTGLGSSYNEQFF
DNA: TGTGCCAGCAGCTGGACAGGCTTGGGGAGCTCCTACAATGAGCAGTTCTTC

V: TRBV6-6
size: -
D: -
J: TRBJ2-1
CDR3: CASTTGGGRRDEQFF
DNA: TGTGCCAGCACCACAGGCGGGGGCCGACGGGATGAGCAGTTCTTC

V: TRBV2
size: few
D: TRBD1
J: TRBJ2-3
CDR3: CASRPGQGISDTQYF
DNA: TGTGCCAGCAGACCGGGACAGGGGATCTCAGATACGCAGTATTTT

V: TRBV4-1
size: -
D: -
J: TRBJ2-3
CDR3: CASSPLGEGIADTQYF
DNA: TGCGCCAGCAGCCCTTTGGGAGAGGGTATAGCAGATACGCAGTATTTT

V: TRBV4-1
size: -
D: -
J: TRBJ2-7
CDR3: CASSQGWGAYEQYF
DNA: TGCGCCAGCAGCCAAGGATGGGGGGCGTACGAGCAGTACTTC

V: TRBV7-8
size: once
D: -
J: TRBJ1-2
CDR3: CASSLAGKDGYTF
DNA: TGTGCCAGCAGCTTAGCAGGGAAGGACGGCTACACCTTC

V: TRBV5-1
size: -
D: TRBD1
J: TRBJ2-1
CDR3: CASSSAMDRDYNEQFF
DNA: TGCGCCAGCAGCTCCGCGATGGACAGGGATTACAATGAGCAGTTCTTC

V: TRBV5-1
size: -
D: -
J: TRBJ2-2
CDR3: CASIGEAGELFF
DNA: TGCGCCAGCATTGGGGAGGCCGGGGAGCTGTTTTTT

V: TRBV4-1
size: -
D: -
J: TRBJ2-1
CDR3: CASSQDALTGSYNEQFF
DNA: TGCGCCAGCAGCCAAGACGCATTAACCGGCTCCTACAATGAGCAGTTCTTC

V: TRBV10-3
size: -
D: -
J: TRBJ1-1
CDR3: CAISVGAAEAFF
DNA: TGTGCCATCAGTGTGGGAGCTGCTGAAGCTTTCTTT

V: TRBV27
size: once
D: -
J: TRBJ2-3
CDR3: CASSFLGRWDTDTQYF
DNA: TGTGCCAGCAGTTTTTTGGGCCGTTGGGACACAGATACGCAGTATTTT

V: TRBV29-1
size: -
D: -
J: TRBJ2-7
CDR3: CSVELRGRNSYEQYF
DNA: TGCAGCGTTGAATTACGTGGCAGGAACTCCTACGAGCAGTACTTC

V: TRBV13
size: -
D: TRBD1
J: TRBJ1-6
CDR3: CASSLRQGSPLHF
DNA: TGTGCCAGCAGCTTAAGACAGGGTTCACCCCTCCACTTT

V: TRBV13
size: few
D: -
J: TRBJ1-5
CDR3: CASSFKGTPNQPQHF
DNA: TGTGCCAGCAGCTTCAAGGGGACCCCAAATCAGCCCCAGCATTTT

V: TRBV4-2
size: -
D: TRBD2
J: TRBJ2-7
CDR3: CASSQGLAGKYEQYF
DNA: TGTGCCAGCAGCCAAGGGCTAGCGGGGAAATACGAGCAGTACTTC

V: TRBV6-5
size: -
D: TRBD1
J: TRBJ1-5
CDR3: CASRDRGDSNQPQHF
DNA: TGTGCCAGCAGAGACAGGGGAGATAGCAATCAGCCCCAGCATTTT

V: TRBV30
size: -
D: TRBD2
J: TRBJ2-3
CDR3: CAWSVLGLVSYF
DNA: TGTGCCTGGAGTGTACTGGGACTAGTTTCGTATTTT

V: TRBV7-9
size: -
D: -
J: TRBJ2-6
CDR3: CASSPGTGANVLTF
DNA: TGTGCCAGCAGCCCGGGGACTGGGGCCAACGTCCTGACTTTC

V: TRBV7-6
size: -
D: TRBD2
J: TRBJ2-1
CDR3: CASSSGTSGVPEQFF
DNA: TGTGCCAGCAGCTCGGGGACTAGCGGGGTCCCTGAGCAGTTCTTC

V: TRBV11-2
size: -
D: -
J: TRBJ2-1
CDR3: CASSLGPNEQFF
DNA: TGTGCCAGCAGCTTAGGACCCAATGAGCAGTTCTTC

V: TRBV9
size: -
D: -
J: TRBJ2-3
CDR3: CASSVAGRSSTDTQYF
DNA: TGTGCCAGCAGCGTAGCGGGTAGATCTAGCACAGATACGCAGTATTTT

V: TRBV9
size: -
D: TRBD2
J: TRBJ2-3
CDR3: CASSFGTSSTDTQYF
DNA: TGTGCCAGCAGCTTCGGGACTAGCAGCACAGATACGCAGTATTTT

V: TRBV12-5
size: -
D: -
J: TRBJ2-1
CDR3: CASVHNEQFF
DNA: TGTGCTAGTGTCCACAATGAGCAGTTCTTC

V: TRBV6-6
size: -
D: TRBD1
J: TRBJ2-5
CDR3: CASRPTGVEETQYF
DNA: TGTGCCAGCAGACCGACAGGGGTGGAGGAGACCCAGTACTTC

V: TRBV5-1
size: -
D: TRBD1
J: TRBJ1-5
CDR3: CASSDRPYQPQHF
DNA: TGCGCCAGCTCGGACAGGCCATATCAGCCCCAGCATTTT

V: TRBV2
size: -
D: -
J: TRBJ2-5
CDR3: CASSDDSQETQYF
DNA: TGTGCCAGCAGTGACGACAGCCAAGAGACCCAGTACTTC

V: TRBV25-1
size: -
D: -
J: TRBJ2-7
CDR3: CASSEWGEQYF
DNA: TGTGCCAGCAGTGAATGGGGCGAGCAGTACTTC

V: TRBV29-1
size: -
D: TRBD2
J: TRBJ2-3
CDR3: CSAHEEVAGGLDTQYF
DNA: TGCAGCGCCCATGAGGAAGTAGCGGGGGGATTAGATACGCAGTATTTT

V: TRBV6-1
size: -
D: -
J: TRBJ2-7
CDR3: CASSESLGGTYEQYF
DNA: TGTGCCAGCAGTGAATCGCTGGGTGGGACCTACGAGCAGTACTTC

V: TRBV13
size: -
D: TRBD1
J: TRBJ1-1
CDR3: CASSLRTGGPQEAFF
DNA: TGTGCCAGCAGCCTAAGGACAGGGGGCCCCCAAGAAGCTTTCTTT

V: TRBV6-5
size: -
D: -
J: TRBJ1-5
CDR3: CATSQGTENQPQHF
DNA: TGTGCCACCTCACAGGGAACGGAGAATCAGCCCCAGCATTTT

V: TRBV27
size: once
D: -
J: TRBJ2-6
CDR3: CASSRQSVERANVLTF
DNA: TGTGCCAGCAGCCGACAATCCGTCGAGAGGGCCAACGTCCTGACTTTC

V: TRBV10-3
size: -
D: -
J: TRBJ2-5
CDR3: CAISELGEGSETQYF
DNA: TGTGCCATCAGTGAGTTGGGGGAAGGGTCAGAGACCCAGTACTTC

V: TRBV27
size: few
D: -
J: TRBJ2-1
CDR3: CASSQINQYNEQFF
DNA: TGTGCCAGCAGTCAAATTAACCAATACAATGAGCAGTTCTTC

V: TRBV4-1
size: -
D: -
J: TRBJ2-1
CDR3: CASSQDWAEKYNEQFF
DNA: TGCGCCAGCAGCCAAGATTGGGCGGAGAAATACAATGAGCAGTTCTTC